Following are 21 T cell receptor beta chains from one sample sequenced in a study of molecular identifiers for immune sequencing clone quantification. TCRdb fed the PCR reads into MiXCR, producing one record per CDR3 protein. This sample has hundreds of thousands of distinct CDR3 sequences, with 15% to 20% found just once. The sequenced sample consisted of naive CD8+ T cells from blood, with Jurkat cell RNA spiked in. Subset described: FACS-sorted CD8+CD4-CCR7+CD45RA+ naive T cells. Source of these receptors: a human donor in good health. Some libraries in this study had Jurkat cell RNA spiked in.

This clonotype was observed at least ten times. The rearrangement joins TRBV9 to TRBJ1-1; unclear D gene. V dropped 4 bases and J dropped 1 base, with 8 bases sitting between them. Germline V gives CDR1 SGDLS, CDR2 YYNGEE. CDR3 length: 13 amino acids. The CDR3: CASSPDKNTEAFF. The CDR3 DNA reads TGTGCCAGCAGCCCCGATAAGAACACTGAAGCTTTCTTT.

This clonotype has a count of ten or more. V usage is TRBV29-1 and J usage is TRBJ2-6, with TRBD1 identical over 9 bases. This CDR3 has 15 amino acids. Trimming took 3 bases from V and 3 from J; bases not matched to a gene: 3. Germline V gene sequence: CDR1 SQVTM, CDR2 ANQGSEA. As DNA, the CDR3 is TGCAGCGTTGAGGGGACAGGGTTTGGGGCCAACGTCCTGACTTTC. It codes for CSVEGTGFGANVLTF.

V gene TRBV3-1 combines with J gene TRBJ1-4; the D gene is possibly TRBD1 (5 bases). Germline CDR1 is LGHDT and CDR2 is YNNKEL (reference sequence). The CDR3 covers 15 residues. The V end lost 1 base, the J end lost 7 bases, and 13 bases lay between the germline ends. The CDR3 bases are TGTGCCAGCAGCCAAGGTTGGCAGGGAAGTGAAAAACTGTTTTTT. This codes for CASSQGWQGSEKLFF.

This clonotype showed up many times. CDR3 DNA: TGCAGTGCTAGAGGGGCTAGCGGGAGGGCCTGGACGCAGTATTTT. This gives the protein CSARGASGRAWTQYF. The chain uses TRBV20-1 and TRBJ2-3; 12 positions match TRBD2. Germline V CDR1 and CDR2: DFQATT, SNEGSKA (reference sequence). Losses at the gene ends were 1 base for V and 9 bases for J; bases not matched to a gene: 8. This CDR3 region has 15 residues.

This clonotype has ten or more counts. The rearrangement uses TRBV10-3 and TRBJ2-7; D possibly corresponds to TRBD2 (7 bases). In germline, CDR1 is ENHRY, CDR2 SYGVKD. Trimming removed 3 bases at V and 4 bases at J, with 13 bases between. This CDR3 region has 14 residues. The DNA of the CDR3 is TGTGCCATCAGTGATCAGGGGCGGGGGTACGAGCAGTACTTC. This translates into CAISDQGRGYEQYF.

On this clonotype: A junction boundary mismatches the germline segment, possibly from a read error. The chain recombines TRBV2 with TRBJ2-7, with D possibly matching TRBD1 (6 bases). Germline assignment: CDR1 SNHLY and CDR2 FYNNEI. This CDR3 is 14 amino acids long. The CDR3 reads CACSEAARGHGQYF. The DNA for the CDR3 is TGTGCCTGCAGTGAAGCCGCCAGGGGCCACGGGCAGTACTTC.

With regard to this clonotype: Because the CDR3 is missing its conserved closing phenylalanine or tryptophan, this is likely a read error. The V gene is TRBV5-3, the J gene TRBJ1-2; no clear D gene. TRBV5-3 is an ORF; its function is uncertain. The CDR3 consists of 12 residues. DNA for the CDR3: TGTGCCAGCAGCTTGTCCAGCTATGGCTACACCCTC. The encoded protein is CASSLSSYGYTL.

Turning to this clonotype: A much larger clone is a single base away; this may be a read error. J is TRBJ2-7 and V is TRBV11-2; 11 bases fit TRBD2. Unmatched junction bases numbered 12, after V lost 1 base and J lost 13 bases. This CDR3 comprises 15 residues. From germline, CDR1 is SGHAT and CDR2 FQNNGV. The CDR3 coding sequence is TGTGCCAGCAGCTTAGGACTGGGGACTAGCGGCCCCACATACTTC. This codes for CASSLGLGTSGPTYF.

This clonotype appeared many times. The chain uses TRBV19 and TRBJ2-7, with D possibly being TRBD1 (5 bases). CDR3 length equals 16 residues. The V and J ends lost 4 bases and 1 base respectively, with 17 bases between them. Germline CDR1 reads LNHDA; CDR2 reads SQIVND (reference sequence). The CDR3 region has the DNA TGTGCCAGTAGTACCAATCGACAGCTACCTTCCTACGAGCAGTACTTC. The encoded protein is CASSTNRQLPSYEQYF.

The J gene is TRBJ2-5, the V gene TRBV2; D remains unclear. Germline V lookup: CDR1 SNHLY, CDR2 FYNNEI. The CDR3 is 16 residues long. Trimming left V 5 bases short and J 7 bases short, with 23 bases between. The CDR3 DNA is TGTGCCAGCAGTTTTGTTCACCGTGGAAGCGAAGGGACCCAGTACTTC. It yields the protein CASSFVHRGSEGTQYF. The full variable domain, its missing parts supplied by reference TRBV2 and TRBJ2-5, is EPEVTQTPSHQVTQMGQEVILRCVPISNHLYFYWYRQILGQKVEFLVSFYNNEISEKSEIFDDQFSVERPDGSNFTLKIRSTKLEDSAMYFCASSFVHRGSEGTQYFGPGTRLLVL.

This clonotype was observed at least ten times. J is TRBJ1-2 and V is TRBV3-1; possible D gene TRBD1, 5 bases. Germline V CDR1 and CDR2: LGHDT, YNNKEL (reference sequence). V was shortened by 5 bases and J by 3 bases, with 13 bases between the two germline ends. This CDR3 has 14 residues. DNA of the CDR3: TGTGCCAGCAGCATCGGGCAGGGTGACTATGGCTACACCTTC. The encoded protein is CASSIGQGDYGYTF.

For this clonotype: Without the conserved terminal phenylalanine or tryptophan, this CDR3 likely stems from a read error. The chain couples TRBV5-3 to TRBJ2-7, with D possibly matching TRBD1 (5 bases). Being an ORF, TRBV5-3 has a function that is uncertain. Trimming took off 8 bases at V and 1 base at J, with 13 bases between the two ends. The length of the CDR3 is 13 residues. CDR3 DNA: TGTGCCAGCAACGAGCCAGGGTCCTACGAGCAGTACCTC. Translating it yields CASNEPGSYEQYL.

The chain couples TRBV4-3 to TRBJ2-5, with TRBD1 matching over 7 bases. V was pared by 4 bases and J by 5 bases, with 10 bases of the junction left unmatched. Germline V lookup: CDR1 LGHNA, CDR2 YSLEER. The CDR3 runs 15 residues. This chain's CDR3 is CASSRGTEVGETQYF. The CDR3 nucleotides are TGCGCCAGCAGCCGAGGGACAGAGGTTGGGGAGACCCAGTACTTC.

In DNA form, the CDR3 reads TGTGCCAGCAGCGAAGACGCGGGAGAAGGCTCTTACGAGCAGTACTTC. Translation gives CASSEDAGEGSYEQYF. The V gene is TRBV21-1, the J gene TRBJ2-7; no DNA check was done on the table's D call, TRBD2. TRBV21-1 is flagged as a pseudogene. This CDR3 spans 16 amino acids.

This clonotype was recorded at least ten times. The CDR3 DNA is TGTGCCATCAGCGGGACAGGCACCCTCTGGGAGGATACGCAGTATTTT. Translating gives CAISGTGTLWEDTQYF. The rearrangement links TRBV10-3 to TRBJ2-3; 8 bases are a match to TRBD1. With V trimmed by 6 bases and J by 6 bases, 14 bases remained unmatched. The germline CDR1 and CDR2 sequences are ENHRY and SYGVKD. The CDR3 is 16 amino acids.

This clonotype was observed at least ten times. The chain recombines TRBV12-3 or TRBV12-4 with TRBJ2-7; D might be TRBD2 (7 bases). The CDR3 spans 14 residues. Between the trimmed V and J ends, which lost 7 bases and 0 bases, there was a span of 13 bases. CDR3 coding DNA: TGTGCCAGCACCTACGGGGGGCCCTCCTACGAGCAGTACTTC. Residues: CASTYGGPSYEQYF.

This chain connects TRBV27 to TRBJ1-6; D not resolved. The germline gives CDR1 MNHEY, CDR2 SMNVEV (reference sequence). This CDR3 spans 18 amino acids. The ends were cut back, 0 bases at V and 0 bases at J, with 12 bases in the middle. The CDR3 bases are TGTGCCAGCAGTTTATCCCCAACTTTGAGCTCCTATAATTCACCCCTCCACTTT. This translates into CASSLSPTLSSYNSPLHF.

This clonotype has ten or more counts. The chain joins TRBV9 to TRBJ1-4; D gene unclear. CDR1 is SGDLS, CDR2 YYNGEE, per germline. With 0 bases removed from V and 5 bases from J, the gap between germline ends came to 11 bases. This CDR3 has 15 residues. The CDR3: CASSVDGRLNEKLFF. CDR3 nucleotide sequence: TGTGCCAGCAGCGTAGATGGACGTTTAAATGAAAAACTGTTTTTT.

This clonotype occurred many times. The CDR3 protein is CASSLGPAWGETQYF. Written as DNA, the CDR3 is TGTGCCAGCAGTTTAGGTCCCGCTTGGGGAGAGACCCAGTACTTC. The V and J genes are TRBV28 and TRBJ2-5; D remains unclear. The CDR3 extends over 15 amino acids. V lost 2 bases to trimming and J lost 4 bases, with 14 bases between them. The germline V gene has CDR1 MDHEN and CDR2 SYDVKM.

The rearrangement uses TRBV11-2 and TRBJ2-2; 8 bases match TRBD1. The CDR3 is 15 residues long. The germline gives CDR1 SGHAT, CDR2 FQNNGV. Germline trimming cut 2 bases from V and 7 bases from J; bases unmatched to any gene: 6. In DNA, the CDR3 is TGTGCCAGCAGCTTATTTACAGGGGGGATCGGGGAGCTGTTTTTT. Its protein is CASSLFTGGIGELFF. The whole variable domain, remainder taken from reference TRBV11-2 and TRBJ2-2, is EAGVAQSPRYKIIEKRQSVAFWCNPISGHATLYWYQQILGQGPKLLIQFQNNGVVDDSQLPKDRFSAERLKGVDSTLKIQPAKLEDSAVYLCASSLFTGGIGELFFGEGSRLTVL.

V is TRBV6-1 and J is TRBJ1-5; D gene ambiguous. The germline V and J ends were trimmed by 2 bases and 5 bases, with 10 bases remaining between them. Germline loops: CDR1 MNHNS, CDR2 SASEGT. This CDR3 has 14 residues. CDR3 protein: CASSEWPIYQPQHF. In nucleotides, the CDR3 is TGTGCCAGCAGTGAATGGCCCATCTATCAGCCCCAGCATTTT.